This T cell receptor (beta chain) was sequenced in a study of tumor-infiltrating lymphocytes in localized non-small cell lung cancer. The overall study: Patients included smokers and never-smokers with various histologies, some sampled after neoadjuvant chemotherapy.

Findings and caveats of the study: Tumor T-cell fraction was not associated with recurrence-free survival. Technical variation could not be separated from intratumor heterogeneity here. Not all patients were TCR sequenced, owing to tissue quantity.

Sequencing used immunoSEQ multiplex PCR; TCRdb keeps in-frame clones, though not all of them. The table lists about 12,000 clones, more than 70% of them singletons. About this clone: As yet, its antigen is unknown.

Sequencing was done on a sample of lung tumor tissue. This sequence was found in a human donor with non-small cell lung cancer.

In nucleotides, the CDR3 is TGTGCCAGCTCAGAGTCAACTTATCCCCAAGAGACCCAGTACTTC. Translation: CASSESTYPQETQYF. The rearrangement uses TRBV18 and TRBJ2-5; D gene uncertain. The germline V gene has CDR1 KGHSH and CDR2 LQKENI. V dropped 5 bases and J dropped 1 base, with 14 bases sitting between them. This CDR3 has 15 residues.